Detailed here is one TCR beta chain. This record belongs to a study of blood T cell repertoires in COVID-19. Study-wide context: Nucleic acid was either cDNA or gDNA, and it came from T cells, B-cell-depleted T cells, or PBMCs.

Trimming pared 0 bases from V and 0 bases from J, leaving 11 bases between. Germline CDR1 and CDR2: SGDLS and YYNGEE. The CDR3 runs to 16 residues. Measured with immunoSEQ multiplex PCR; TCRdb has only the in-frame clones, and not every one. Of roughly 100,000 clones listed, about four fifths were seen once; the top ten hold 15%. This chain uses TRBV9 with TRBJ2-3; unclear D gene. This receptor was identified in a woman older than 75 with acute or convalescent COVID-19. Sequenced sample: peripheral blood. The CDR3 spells CASSVARRTSTDTQYF. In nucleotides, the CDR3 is TGTGCCAGCAGCGTAGCCAGGCGTACTAGCACAGATACGCAGTATTTT.